A selection of T cell receptor beta chains follows, all from one sample in a study of blood T cell repertoires in COVID-19. Generated by immunoSEQ multiplex PCR, the TCRdb table keeps only in-frame clones and is missing some. The sample lists about 110,000 clones, approximately 88% seen once, with 6.8% in the top ten. The sequencing input was peripheral blood. These TCRs come from a man over 45 with active or convalescent COVID-19. Both conserved end residues are part of each CDR3. D genes are given only for firm matches. Rows may omit the clone size; those that give it use once, few, many or a size class.

cdr3_aa: CASRFSYRGPGDTEAFF; cdr3_nt: TGCGCCAGCAGATTTTCTTACAGGGGGCCGGGGGACACTGAAGCTTTCTTT; v_call: TRBV23-1; d_call: TRBD1; clone_size: NA; j_call: TRBJ1-1
cdr3_aa: CASSPVAQREVSDEQFF; cdr3_nt: TGCGCCAGCAGCCCTGTGGCCCAGCGGGAGGTCAGCGATGAGCAGTTCTTC; v_call: TRBV4-3; d_call: TRBD2; clone_size: once; j_call: TRBJ2-1
cdr3_aa: CASTEQGAGVETQYF; cdr3_nt: TGTGCCAGCACCGAACAGGGGGCGGGGGTGGAGACCCAGTACTTC; v_call: TRBV7-2; d_call: TRBD1; clone_size: NA; j_call: TRBJ2-5
cdr3_aa: CASSPPSGTDTQYF; cdr3_nt: TGTGCCAGCTCACCACCCTCCGGCACAGATACGCAGTATTTT; v_call: TRBV18; d_call: NA; clone_size: NA; j_call: TRBJ2-3
cdr3_aa: CASSSTGQPYNEQFF; cdr3_nt: TGTGCCAGCAGCAGTACGGGACAGCCCTACAATGAGCAGTTCTTC; v_call: TRBV5-6; d_call: TRBD1; clone_size: once; j_call: TRBJ2-1
cdr3_aa: CASTEGGQETQYF; cdr3_nt: TGTGCCAGCACCGAGGGAGGTCAAGAGACCCAGTACTTC; v_call: TRBV28; d_call: NA; clone_size: NA; j_call: TRBJ2-5
cdr3_aa: CASRTTGTIMGYTF; cdr3_nt: TGTGCCAGCAGGACCACCGGGACAATTATGGGCTACACCTTC; v_call: TRBV6-4; d_call: NA; clone_size: NA; j_call: TRBJ1-2
cdr3_aa: CASSLALGHSGNTIYF; cdr3_nt: TGTGCCAGCAGCTTAGCTCTTGGACATTCTGGAAACACCATATATTTT; v_call: TRBV7-2; d_call: NA; clone_size: few; j_call: TRBJ1-3
cdr3_aa: CASSPSYSNQPQHF; cdr3_nt: TGTGCCAGCAGCCCTTCCTATAGCAATCAGCCCCAGCATTTT; v_call: TRBV7-2; d_call: NA; clone_size: NA; j_call: TRBJ1-5
cdr3_aa: CASSLEGLAGPSYNEQFF; cdr3_nt: TGTGCCAGCAGCTTGGAGGGACTAGCGGGACCCTCCTACAATGAGCAGTTCTTC; v_call: TRBV5-6; d_call: TRBD2; clone_size: NA; j_call: TRBJ2-1
cdr3_aa: CASSSGTSGTEQYF; cdr3_nt: TGTGCCAGCAGCTCCGGGACTAGCGGGACCGAGCAGTACTTC; v_call: TRBV7-2; d_call: TRBD2; clone_size: NA; j_call: TRBJ2-7
cdr3_aa: CASSRGTGGFETQYF; cdr3_nt: TGTGCCAGCAGCAGGGGGACAGGGGGCTTTGAGACCCAGTACTTC; v_call: TRBV6-5; d_call: TRBD1; clone_size: NA; j_call: TRBJ2-5
cdr3_aa: CASVGRTGASVSNQPQHF; cdr3_nt: TGTGCCAGTGTAGGGAGGACAGGGGCATCCGTTAGCAATCAGCCCCAGCATTTT; v_call: TRBV19; d_call: TRBD1; clone_size: NA; j_call: TRBJ1-5
cdr3_aa: CASKRGGASGEQYF; cdr3_nt: TGTGCCAGCAAAAGAGGGGGGGCTTCGGGCGAGCAGTACTTC; v_call: TRBV27; d_call: NA; clone_size: NA; j_call: TRBJ2-7
cdr3_aa: CASRQTGGYTEAFF; cdr3_nt: TGTGCCAGCAGACAGACAGGGGGCTACACTGAAGCTTTCTTT; v_call: TRBV28; d_call: TRBD1; clone_size: NA; j_call: TRBJ1-1
cdr3_aa: CASSGDISGYTF; cdr3_nt: TGTGCCAGCAGTGGCGACATTAGTGGCTACACCTTC; v_call: TRBV2; d_call: NA; clone_size: NA; j_call: TRBJ1-2
cdr3_aa: CASSNTWDRGETQYF; cdr3_nt: TGTGCCAGCAGTAATACCTGGGACAGAGGGGAGACCCAGTACTTC; v_call: TRBV6-5; d_call: TRBD1; clone_size: NA; j_call: TRBJ2-5
cdr3_aa: CASSLVGTASYEQYF; cdr3_nt: TGTGCCAGCAGCTTAGTGGGGACTGCCTCCTACGAGCAGTACTTC; v_call: TRBV7-2; d_call: NA; clone_size: NA; j_call: TRBJ2-7
cdr3_aa: CASSLFAGLQETQYF; cdr3_nt: TGCGCCAGCAGCCTCTTTGCGGGACTCCAAGAGACCCAGTACTTC; v_call: TRBV4-1; d_call: NA; clone_size: NA; j_call: TRBJ2-5
cdr3_aa: CAISERAGSESPLHF; cdr3_nt: TGTGCCATCAGTGAAAGGGCGGGATCGGAATCACCCCTCCACTTT; v_call: TRBV10-3; d_call: NA; clone_size: NA; j_call: TRBJ1-6
cdr3_aa: CAWSARLPGDTIYF; cdr3_nt: TGTGCCTGGAGTGCTCGACTCCCCGGGGACACCATATATTTT; v_call: TRBV30; d_call: NA; clone_size: few; j_call: TRBJ1-3
cdr3_aa: CASSQEGAGNTIYF; cdr3_nt: TGTGCCAGCAGCCAAGAGGGGGCGGGAAACACCATATATTTT; v_call: TRBV4-2; d_call: NA; clone_size: NA; j_call: TRBJ1-3
cdr3_aa: CASSWAGTFTDTQYF; cdr3_nt: TGCGCCAGCAGCTGGGCCGGGACATTCACAGATACGCAGTATTTT; v_call: TRBV5-1; d_call: NA; clone_size: NA; j_call: TRBJ2-3
cdr3_aa: CASSLLSGTGVETQYF; cdr3_nt: TGTGCCAGCAGCTTGCTGTCCGGGACAGGGGTCGAGACCCAGTACTTC; v_call: TRBV5-6; d_call: TRBD1; clone_size: once; j_call: TRBJ2-5
cdr3_aa: CSVDSGRFPSTDTQYF; cdr3_nt: TGCAGCGTTGACAGCGGGAGGTTCCCTAGCACAGATACGCAGTATTTT; v_call: TRBV29-1; d_call: TRBD2; clone_size: NA; j_call: TRBJ2-3
cdr3_aa: CASSPTGLGKNIQYF; cdr3_nt: TGTGCCAGCTCACCAACAGGGTTGGGAAAAAACATTCAGTACTTC; v_call: TRBV18; d_call: NA; clone_size: NA; j_call: TRBJ2-4
cdr3_aa: CASSLGLYNEQFF; cdr3_nt: TGTGCCAGCAGCTTGGGACTCTACAATGAGCAGTTCTTC; v_call: TRBV7-9; d_call: NA; clone_size: NA; j_call: TRBJ2-1
cdr3_aa: CASAPIGGENIQYF; cdr3_nt: TGTGCCAGCGCTCCCATTGGGGGGGAAAACATTCAGTACTTC; v_call: TRBV28; d_call: TRBD2; clone_size: NA; j_call: TRBJ2-4
cdr3_aa: CASSVPPDIYEQYF; cdr3_nt: TGTGCCAGCAGTGTACCGCCGGACATCTACGAGCAGTACTTC; v_call: TRBV2; d_call: NA; clone_size: NA; j_call: TRBJ2-7
cdr3_aa: CATYHGRENIQYF; cdr3_nt: TGTGCCACCTATCACGGCAGGGAAAACATTCAGTACTTC; v_call: TRBV10-3; d_call: NA; clone_size: NA; j_call: TRBJ2-4
cdr3_aa: CATSDFPTSGKGELFF; cdr3_nt: TGTGCCACCAGTGATTTTCCGACTAGCGGGAAAGGGGAGCTGTTTTTT; v_call: TRBV24-1; d_call: TRBD2; clone_size: NA; j_call: TRBJ2-2
cdr3_aa: CASSPNRGAEAFF; cdr3_nt: TGTGCCAGCTCACCAAACAGGGGGGCTGAAGCTTTCTTT; v_call: TRBV18; d_call: TRBD1; clone_size: once; j_call: TRBJ1-1
cdr3_aa: CAIRSEASGYTF; cdr3_nt: TGTGCCATCAGATCGGAGGCAAGTGGCTACACCTTC; v_call: TRBV10-3; d_call: NA; clone_size: NA; j_call: TRBJ1-2
cdr3_aa: CASSAIGYEQYF; cdr3_nt: TGCGCCAGCAGCGCTATCGGTTACGAGCAGTACTTC; v_call: TRBV5-1; d_call: NA; clone_size: NA; j_call: TRBJ2-7
cdr3_aa: CASSLSPITTTDTQYF; cdr3_nt: TGTGCCAGTAGTCTGAGCCCGATCACCACGACAGATACGCAGTATTTT; v_call: TRBV19; d_call: NA; clone_size: NA; j_call: TRBJ2-3
cdr3_aa: CASSPWTGGNTEAFF; cdr3_nt: TGTGCCAGCAGCCCCTGGACAGGGGGAAACACTGAAGCTTTCTTT; v_call: TRBV3-1/TRBV3-2; d_call: TRBD1; clone_size: NA; j_call: TRBJ1-1
cdr3_aa: CASSDHRTSKAFF; cdr3_nt: TGCGCCAGCAGTGATCACCGGACATCTAAAGCTTTCTTT; v_call: TRBV10-1; d_call: NA; clone_size: once; j_call: TRBJ1-1
cdr3_aa: CASRSRLGARTEAFF; cdr3_nt: TGTGCCAGTAGGAGCCGCTTGGGGGCGCGGACTGAAGCTTTCTTT; v_call: TRBV19; d_call: NA; clone_size: few; j_call: TRBJ1-1
cdr3_aa: CAWSVLAGPYNEQFF; cdr3_nt: TGTGCCTGGAGTGTGCTAGCGGGTCCCTACAATGAGCAGTTCTTC; v_call: TRBV30; d_call: TRBD2; clone_size: NA; j_call: TRBJ2-1
cdr3_aa: CASSLSLAGYNEQFF; cdr3_nt: TGTGCCAGCAGCTTAAGCCTAGCGGGCTACAATGAGCAGTTCTTC; v_call: TRBV7-2; d_call: TRBD2; clone_size: NA; j_call: TRBJ2-1
cdr3_aa: CASRPGTAETQYF; cdr3_nt: TGTGCCAGTAGACCCGGGACAGCAGAGACCCAGTACTTC; v_call: TRBV19; d_call: TRBD1; clone_size: NA; j_call: TRBJ2-5
cdr3_aa: CAGDSDTF; cdr3_nt: TGTGCCGGGGACTCCGACACCTTC; v_call: TRBV30; d_call: NA; clone_size: NA; j_call: TRBJ1-2
cdr3_aa: CASSYPGGAWTEAFF; cdr3_nt: TGTGCCAGCAGTTACCCGGGGGGGGCTTGGACTGAAGCTTTCTTT; v_call: TRBV28; d_call: NA; clone_size: NA; j_call: TRBJ1-1
cdr3_aa: CASSIQGPSGNTIYF; cdr3_nt: TGTGCCAGCAGTATACAGGGGCCCTCTGGAAACACCATATATTTT; v_call: TRBV6-5; d_call: TRBD1; clone_size: NA; j_call: TRBJ1-3
cdr3_aa: CASSLPRTDDTGELFF; cdr3_nt: TGTGCCAGCAGCTTACCCCGGACAGATGACACCGGGGAGCTGTTTTTT; v_call: TRBV7-9; d_call: NA; clone_size: NA; j_call: TRBJ2-2
cdr3_aa: CASSRDYQDEQYF; cdr3_nt: TGCGCCAGCAGCCGGGACTACCAGGACGAGCAGTACTTC; v_call: TRBV5-1; d_call: TRBD2; clone_size: NA; j_call: TRBJ2-7
cdr3_aa: CASSLDRLAGGETQYF; cdr3_nt: TGTGCCAGCAGCTTGGATCGGTTAGCGGGAGGAGAGACCCAGTACTTC; v_call: TRBV5-4; d_call: TRBD2; clone_size: NA; j_call: TRBJ2-5
cdr3_aa: CASSLGADGPYEQYF; cdr3_nt: TGTGCCAGCAGCTTAGGGGCAGACGGCCCCTACGAGCAGTACTTC; v_call: TRBV7-8; d_call: NA; clone_size: once; j_call: TRBJ2-7
cdr3_aa: CASSDMDEKLFF; cdr3_nt: TGTGCCAGCTCGGACATGGATGAAAAACTGTTTTTT; v_call: TRBV5-4; d_call: NA; clone_size: NA; j_call: TRBJ1-4
cdr3_aa: CASSSRDRVYEQYF; cdr3_nt: TGTGCCAGCAGCTCCCGGGACAGGGTTTACGAGCAGTACTTC; v_call: TRBV7-8; d_call: TRBD1; clone_size: once; j_call: TRBJ2-7
cdr3_aa: CASSPIRGVITEAFF; cdr3_nt: TGTGCCAGCAGCCCGATTCGGGGGGTAATCACTGAAGCTTTCTTT; v_call: TRBV3-1/TRBV3-2; d_call: NA; clone_size: NA; j_call: TRBJ1-1
cdr3_aa: CASSASPGQGNTEAFF; cdr3_nt: TGTGCCAGCAGTGCTTCACCGGGACAGGGGAATACTGAAGCTTTCTTT; v_call: TRBV6-1; d_call: TRBD1; clone_size: NA; j_call: TRBJ1-1
cdr3_aa: CASSPTGGPGNTIYF; cdr3_nt: TGTGCCAGCTCTCCGACAGGGGGCCCAGGAAACACCATATATTTT; v_call: TRBV6-5; d_call: TRBD1; clone_size: NA; j_call: TRBJ1-3
cdr3_aa: CASSPSLGDTQYF; cdr3_nt: TGTGCCAGCAGCCCCTCCCTCGGGGATACGCAGTATTTT; v_call: TRBV6-1; d_call: NA; clone_size: NA; j_call: TRBJ2-3
cdr3_aa: CASSLKITNSNYGYTF; cdr3_nt: TGTGCCAGCAGCTTAAAGATAACAAATTCTAACTATGGCTACACCTTC; v_call: TRBV7-9; d_call: NA; clone_size: NA; j_call: TRBJ1-2
cdr3_aa: CASSDSWTGQPQHF; cdr3_nt: TGTGCCAGCAGTGATTCCTGGACAGGGCAGCCCCAGCATTTT; v_call: TRBV6-1; d_call: TRBD1; clone_size: NA; j_call: TRBJ1-5
cdr3_aa: CASSEGGTDTQYF; cdr3_nt: TGTGCCTCCTCAGAGGGAGGCACAGATACGCAGTATTTT; v_call: TRBV6-6; d_call: NA; clone_size: NA; j_call: TRBJ2-3
cdr3_aa: CASSPSSYEQYF; cdr3_nt: TGCGCCAGCAGCCCGAGCTCCTACGAGCAGTACTTC; v_call: TRBV5-1; d_call: NA; clone_size: NA; j_call: TRBJ2-7
cdr3_aa: CASSDAGAYNEQFF; cdr3_nt: TGTGCCAGCAGTGACGCAGGGGCCTACAATGAGCAGTTCTTC; v_call: TRBV25-1; d_call: NA; clone_size: NA; j_call: TRBJ2-1